One T cell receptor (beta chain) is described in this entry. Which antigen it targets is not known. No base quality values were provided; no much bigger clone lies one nucleotide off. CDR1 and CDR2 (SGHRS, YFSETQ) derive from the germline V gene. From its cysteine to its phenylalanine, the CDR3 spans 15 amino acids. CDR3 DNA is the only sequence kept; it has 45 bases, read in frame from the first base. V and J lose 0 bases and 1 base, and a span of 10 bases separates them. The data were obtained in a study of cytomegalovirus exposure and HLA in healthy donors (dated by TCRdb to between 2016 and 2019). Study-wide context: An earlier analysis of approximately 640 of the donors reported more than 250 Gb of sequence data and 117 million unique TCR beta sequences from about 200 million T cells. Approximately 310 gigabases of sequencing data and roughly 90 million unique TCR sequences were included in an early release covering about 700 HLA-typed donors. Of the approximately 400 genotyped donors, 65% to 90% fell in the genetic ancestry cluster associated with self-reported Caucasian donors. The study aimed to test whether signatures of past pathogen exposure could be identified by cataloging public T cell receptors. The T cell repertoires of 666 subjects were profiled by immunosequencing and related to cytomegalovirus serostatus. Along with the approximately 700-subject first cohort, a separate validation cohort of over a hundred different subjects was used. To predict cytomegalovirus infection status, the study combined high-throughput TCR immunosequencing, statistical association of individual TCRs with disease status, and machine learning. A later analysis re-examined previously published TCR beta repertoires from 500 to 700 donors and added high-resolution HLA genotyping to investigate patterns of TCR occurrence. The later analysis used no new phenotypic data to find candidate immune exposures, relying instead on TCR beta sequences and their occurrence across donors. To decide whether each TCR beta V gene segment behaved as functional or pseudogenic, an earlier analysis of some 600 of the donors relied on high-throughput TCR beta sequencing. Donor age, sex, ethnicity and CMV serostatus were collected together with the repertoire data. A later genetic analysis took genome-wide SNP genotypes for about 65% of the 666 donors and used that subset as a discovery cohort. All discovery cohort repertoires had been generated on a single sequencing platform. Class I and class II HLA loci were covered by the typing at four-digit resolution. Typing coverage differed by locus: A, B, C, DRB1 and DQB1 were typed in about 620-640 donors, DQA1 in roughly 510, DPA1 in around 600, and DPB1 in approximately 450. A handful of DR-DQ haplotypes were handled as single units for association and clustering because linkage in the cohort was strong. Among over 350 genotyped donors of the cohort, an average of around 240,000 unique TCR beta nucleotide sequences were sequenced per donor, roughly 20% of them non-productive.

In total, about 650 healthy bone marrow donors made up the cohort. At the time of sampling, every cohort member was nominally healthy, though immune exposures that went unrecorded were likely present. The donor was CMV seronegative and was included in the group of approximately 350 seronegative cohort members. A peripheral blood sample was provided by each donor, and peripheral blood mononuclear cells were used for TCR beta sequencing. The Qiagen DNeasy Blood Extraction Kit was used to extract genomic DNA from the blood cell samples. Results and caveats for the whole study, not just this receptor: In vitro tests confirmed that a few of the cytomegalovirus-associated TCR beta chains recognize cytomegalovirus antigens. The 87-base-pair reads could not distinguish some IMGT-functional V segments, including TRBV6-2 and TRBV6-3, so those segments were excluded. When HLA alleles, especially DR and DQ, strongly co-occurred, attributing TCR associations to individual alleles was difficult. V-gene and J-gene trimming of TCR beta chains was associated with a missense DCLRE1C variant in a later genetic analysis, and the association was replicated in an independent cohort. A total of 164 TCR beta chains were listed by the study as associated with cytomegalovirus. A later analysis found that HLA-associated TCR beta chains were more clonally expanded and had lower generation probabilities than equally common non-associated chains. In a later analysis, most CMV-associated TCR beta chains were found to appear HLA-restricted, with HLA associations seemingly driven largely by CMV exposure. The classifier was reported to diagnose cytomegalovirus status with high specificity and sensitivity in both the original and validation cohorts. In this cohort, only TCR beta chains were sequenced, and detectable features were limited by the absence of alpha or paired-chain data. According to a later analysis, parvovirus B19, influenza, CMV and Epstein-Barr virus appeared linked to several top co-occurrence clusters. Most TCR sequences were observed very rarely across donors, whereas some public TCRs were present in many individuals. Seventeen rarely observed V segments, including chromosome 9 orphons, were excluded from the earlier analysis of a few hundred of the donors because counts were too low. Because some donors lacked HLA typing at each locus, the association tests relied only on the typed subset. The authors suggested that the approach could potentially be generalized to other disease states and immunological phenotypes. Roughly uniform sequencing depth across donors was assumed in presence/absence analyses, although this assumption may not hold. In a later analysis, TCR association rates were found to vary across HLA loci, with the most associated TCRs seen for DRB1 alleles and the fewest for HLA-C alleles. In a later analysis, about 16,000 TCR beta sequences were associated with specific HLA alleles at a false discovery rate of 0.05. Linkage disequilibrium might explain the correlated functional status among segregating V segments, but an unknown experimental factor could not be excluded. Immune exposure information for the cohort was limited to CMV serostatus. In an earlier analysis of approximately 590 of the donors, most TCR beta V segments were observed in productive rearrangements about 87% or about 30% of the time, broadly matching IMGT annotations. The sequencing pipeline was judged likely to have produced a cluster of highly shared sequence variants as a technical artifact. In a later genetic analysis, fewer N-insertions in productive TCRs were reported among donors in an Asian-associated ancestry cluster than the approximately 670-donor mean. A further reported finding was that TCR beta sequences accurately predicted the HLA-A and HLA-B alleles for most subjects in the first cohort.

Library construction relied on the immunoSEQ multiplex PCR assay. A mixture of 60 forward primers for TCR Vbeta segments and 13 reverse primers for TCR Jbeta segments was used in the multiplex PCR. The CDR3 region of rearranged TCR beta genes was amplified from genomic DNA by a multiplex PCR assay. On the Illumina HiSeq System, the amplified TCR beta libraries were sequenced as 87-base-pair reads. Concerning the study's data processing: A later analysis tallied 75 million to 95 million unique TCR beta chains across the 610 or so repertoires, and approximately 12 million of those chains were shared by two or more donors. Raw reads were error-corrected and collapsed into unique sequences by a nearest-neighbor algorithm in which closely related sequences were merged to remove PCR and sequencing errors. To assign V, D and J gene segments, CDR3 sequences were aligned to IMGT reference sequences. For a sequence to be retained, a match of at least six nucleotides to both a V gene segment and a J gene segment was required. Rearrangements were called productive when the CDR3 lacked stop codons and stayed in frame with V and J; all others were non-productive. Following IMGT convention, CDR3 was defined as the stretch from the second conserved V-encoded cysteine up to the conserved J-encoded phenylalanine. The earlier analysis of some 600 of the donors excluded sequences that lacked an unambiguous match to a single V gene segment. In an earlier analysis of several hundred of the donors, a V segment was called functional when productive rearrangements were above 56.7%, and segregating when the standard deviation between donors exceeded 5%. A statistical classification framework was built to diagnose cytomegalovirus status from the catalog of TCR beta chain sequences. V and J gene assignment, in a later analysis, came from comparing TCR nucleotide sequences with IMGT/GENE-DB human TR gene sequences. Using the TCRdist pipeline, a later analysis assigned CDR3 sequences along with most-parsimonious VDJ recombination scenarios. In a later analysis, each TCR beta chain was defined by its CDR3 amino acid sequence together with its V-gene family, and reads without a unique V-gene family were excluded. To address suspected cross-contamination and a sequencing artifact, a later analysis removed roughly 580 highly shared, low-generation-probability nucleotide sequences. In a later analysis, a clonal expansion index was calculated for each public chain from normalized within-repertoire ranks of inferred template counts. In a later analysis, generation probabilities were computed with a VDJ recombination model fitted to out-of-frame rearrangements, and the resulting probabilities were checked against IGoR. A later analysis scored TCR-TCR, TCR-HLA and TCR-CMV co-occurrence with hypergeometric tests, applying a repertoire-size bias correction to TCR pairs. In a later analysis, false discovery rates were estimated by permuting HLA or CMV assignments 20 times. In a later analysis, co-occurring TCRs were grouped with DBSCAN, and TCRdist sequence similarity was added when clustering was performed within HLA-allele-positive subsets. Repertoires with fewer than 30,000 or more than 120,000 public chains, plus five repertoires with anomalous nucleotide sharing, were excluded from co-occurrence clustering. The clones in this table, taken by TCRdb from immuneACCESS, are in-frame only. Not every clone is retained; where verified, under half of the shortfall comes from an unresolved V gene, and the cause of the rest is unknown. V and J calls plus clone size are reproduced from that table; the DNA served to infer D and trimming. Here the sample has about 150,000 clones; around 85% occur a single time. The ten top clones hold less than 2.5% of the sample.

Sequencing was done on a sample of PBMCs. Rearrangement joined TRBV5-1 to TRBJ1-1; the D gene is perhaps TRBD1, from 6 matching bases. The TCR was taken from a male donor in good health and CMV-seronegative. Read as DNA, the sequence is TGCGCCAGCAGCTTGGCCTCGACAGGGAACACTGAAGCTTTCTTT. This gives the protein CASSLASTGNTEAFF.